This passage covers 14 T cell receptor beta chains from one sample sequenced in a study of identifying expanded T cells in peripheral blood. Data came from immunoSEQ multiplex PCR; TCRdb stores just in-frame clones and leaves some out. The table shows more than 75,000 clones, with about 86% occurring only once. The sequencing sample was made of blood. The receptors originated from a person between 18 and 75 years old in good health.

This chain uses TRBV4-3 with TRBJ1-4; 9 bases align to TRBD1. Germline CDR1 reads LGHNA; CDR2 reads YSLEER. The CDR3 totals 16 residues. With 1 base clipped from V and 10 bases from J, the junction kept 10 bases outside the gene matches. CDR3 residues: CASSQAGLTGGRKLFF. The DNA for the CDR3 is TGCGCCAGCAGCCAAGCCGGTTTGACAGGGGGAAGAAAACTGTTTTTT.

The genes are TRBV19 and TRBJ2-3; no firm D call. The CDR3 length is 16 residues. V dropped 3 bases and J dropped 3 bases, with 16 bases sitting between them. Germline values: CDR1 LNHDA, CDR2 SQIVND (reference sequence). Written as DNA, the CDR3 is TGTGCCAGTAGTATTGCTCTTTTTGCGGAAACAGATACGCAGTATTTT. Amino acid sequence: CASSIALFAETDTQYF.

V is TRBV6-5 and J is TRBJ2-1; 8 bases agree with TRBD1. V shed 7 bases, J shed 9 bases, and the junction held 8 bases outside the gene matches. Germline V gives CDR1 MNHEY, CDR2 SVGAGI. The CDR3 is 13 amino acids. The CDR3 spells CASNRGGTGEQFF. CDR3 DNA sequence: TGTGCCAGCAATAGGGGCGGGACAGGTGAGCAGTTCTTC.

The chain employs TRBV5-4 and TRBJ1-3; D is unresolved. In germline, CDR1 is SGHNT, CDR2 YYREEE (reference sequence). With 3 bases removed from V and 0 bases from J, the gap between germline ends came to 10 bases. The CDR3 consists of 15 residues. The CDR3 DNA reads as TGTGCCAGCAGCTCCTACCATCTCTCTGGAAACACCATATATTTT. Translated, it gives CASSSYHLSGNTIYF.

The chain couples TRBV7-2 to TRBJ1-2, with TRBD1 as a possible D gene (5 bases). Per the germline V gene, CDR1 is SGHTA and CDR2 is FQGNSA. V lost 3 bases to trimming and J lost 7 bases, with 15 bases between them. The CDR3 covers 14 residues. The CDR3 protein is CASSLGGSFSGYTF. CDR3 nucleotides: TGTGCCAGCAGCTTGGGGGGTTCGTTTAGTGGCTACACCTTC.

The genes are TRBV2 and TRBJ2-7; D is unresolved. V lost 2 bases, J lost 0 bases, and 5 bases lay in between. Germline V gene sequence: CDR1 SNHLY, CDR2 FYNNEI. The CDR3 extends over 13 amino acids. For the CDR3, the DNA is TGTGCCAGCAGTGAATTGGGCTCCTACGAGCAGTACTTC. Protein product: CASSELGSYEQYF. Supplemented by reference TRBV2 and TRBJ2-7, the full variable domain reads EPEVTQTPSHQVTQMGQEVILRCVPISNHLYFYWYRQILGQKVEFLVSFYNNEISEKSEIFDDQFSVERPDGSNFTLKIRSTKLEDSAMYFCASSELGSYEQYFGPGTRLTVT.

The gene calls are TRBV4-1 and TRBJ1-3; unclear D gene. Trimming pared 4 bases from V and 0 bases from J, leaving 10 bases between. The germline V gene encodes CDR1 MGHRA and CDR2 YSYEKL. CDR3 length: 15 amino acids. The CDR3 loop is CASSLGRFSGNTIYF. CDR3 DNA: TGCGCCAGCAGCCTTGGACGGTTCTCTGGAAACACCATATATTTT.

The V gene is TRBV5-1, the J gene TRBJ2-7; D may be TRBD2 (5 bases). The germline gives CDR1 SGHRS, CDR2 YFSETQ. The length of the CDR3 is 17 residues. Deletions cut 1 base from V and 4 bases from J, with 21 bases between. CDR3 DNA: TGCGCCAGCAGCTTGCGGCGTCAAGCGGACGGGAAATACGAGCAGTACTTC. It is translated as CASSLRRQADGKYEQYF. Combining the CDR3 with reference TRBV5-1 and TRBJ2-7 gives the whole variable domain KAGVTQTPRYLIKTRGQQVTLSCSPISGHRSVSWYQQTPGQGLQFLFEYFSETQRNKGNFPGRFSGRQFSNSRSEMNVSTLELGDSALYLCASSLRRQADGKYEQYFGPGTRLTVT.

The chain is built from TRBV7-2 and TRBJ2-5; D unresolved. The germline V and J ends were trimmed by 2 bases and 2 bases, with 15 bases remaining between them. Germline CDR1 and CDR2: SGHTA and FQGNSA. CDR3 length: 16 residues. The CDR3 reads CASSLTRLAGQETQYF. The DNA for the CDR3 is TGTGCCAGCAGCTTAACCCGACTGGCCGGACAAGAGACCCAGTACTTC.

The rearrangement links TRBV27 to TRBJ1-5, with 10 bases aligning to TRBD1. The V segment lost 7 bases and the J segment 7 bases; nucleotides outside the gene matches: 7. Looked up from germline, CDR1 is MNHEY and CDR2 is SMNVEV (reference sequence). The CDR3 has 14 residues. CDR3 in amino acids: CASKPDRGGQPQHF. As DNA, the CDR3 is TGTGCCAGCAAACCGGACAGGGGGGGACAGCCCCAGCATTTT.

This rearrangement joins TRBV30 to TRBJ1-1, with TRBD1 matching over 7 bases. Germline V gene sequence: CDR1 GTSNPN, CDR2 SVGIG (reference sequence). The CDR3 contains 13 residues. Losses at the gene ends were 5 bases for V and 0 bases for J; bases not matched to a gene: 3. CDR3 protein: CAWGGQLNTEAFF. The CDR3 DNA sequence: TGTGCCTGGGGGGGACAGCTGAACACTGAAGCTTTCTTT.

V and J are TRBV5-1 and TRBJ2-3; D not certain. The germline V gene encodes CDR1 SGHRS and CDR2 YFSETQ. V lost 0 bases and J lost 2, with 10 bases in between. The CDR3 runs 15 residues. CDR3 in amino acids: CASSLAPTDTDTQYF. The CDR3 DNA reads TGCGCCAGCAGCTTGGCCCCTACGGACACAGATACGCAGTATTTT.

V and J are TRBV4-1 and TRBJ2-7; D is unclear. V dropped 1 base and J dropped 5 bases, with 9 bases sitting between them. The CDR3 runs 13 residues. Germline CDR1 and CDR2: MGHRA and YSYEKL. The CDR3 here is CASSQVARDEQYF. CDR3 nucleotide sequence: TGCGCCAGCAGCCAAGTCGCCCGGGACGAGCAGTACTTC.

This chain uses TRBV6-5 with TRBJ1-1, with TRBD1 as a possible D gene (5 bases). The CDR3 is made up of 12 amino acids. The germline V gene encodes CDR1 MNHEY and CDR2 SVGAGI. V was trimmed by 3 bases and J by 7 bases, leaving 9 bases between them. Written as DNA, the CDR3 is TGTGCCAGCAGTTATCGAGGGGATGAAGCTTTCTTT. It translates to CASSYRGDEAFF.